A single sample is the source of the 11 T cell receptor beta chains below, sequenced in a study of cytomegalovirus exposure and HLA in healthy donors. Both 60 Vbeta primers and 13 Jbeta primers went into the PCR. The table came from immunoSEQ multiplex PCR; TCRdb's copy has only in-frame clones and leaves some out. The sample comprises about 210,000 clones, around 80% of which are singletons, and 0.45% to 0.5% rests with the top ten. Sequencing input: PBMCs. These receptors came from a boy between 10 and 17 years old in good health and CMV-seronegative.

The rearrangement links TRBV21-1 to TRBJ2-7; the table's D gene call, TRBD1, was not cross checked with the DNA. TRBV21-1 is a listed pseudogene. This CDR3 is built from 15 residues. The DNA of the CDR3 is TGTGCCAGCAGCACATGGACACGGACAGCCTACGAGCAGTACTTC. Amino acids: CASSTWTRTAYEQYF.

The V gene is TRBV2, the J gene TRBJ1-2; possible D gene TRBD1, 5 bases. The V gene lost 6 bases and the J gene lost 0 bases, with 11 bases spanning the gap. This CDR3 comprises 14 residues. The germline gives CDR1 SNHLY, CDR2 FYNNEI. This CDR3 reads CASRDNLANYGYTF. CDR3 in DNA: TGTGCCAGCAGGGACAACCTGGCTAACTATGGCTACACCTTC.

The chain joins TRBV27 to TRBJ1-2; 9 bases agree with TRBD1. Germline V gene sequence: CDR1 MNHEY, CDR2 SMNVEV (reference sequence). The CDR3 is 15 amino acids. Losses at the gene ends were 1 base for V and 7 bases for J; bases not matched to a gene: 7. CDR3: CASSLFIGTGSGYTF. The CDR3 bases are TGTGCCAGCAGTTTATTTATTGGGACAGGGTCTGGCTACACCTTC.

The chain recombines TRBV7-9 with TRBJ2-3, with D maybe TRBD2 (5 bases). The CDR3 extends over 16 amino acids. V lost 1 base, J lost 1 base, and 12 bases lay in between. Germline loops: CDR1 SEHNR, CDR2 FQNEAQ (reference sequence). CDR3 region: CASSLVAQRGTDTQYF. DNA of the CDR3: TGTGCCAGCAGCTTAGTAGCGCAGCGCGGCACAGATACGCAGTATTTT.

This rearrangement joins TRBV5-6 to TRBJ2-5, with a tentative D call TRBD1 (6 bases). V lost 1 base and J lost 14, with 12 bases in between. The CDR3 is made up of 11 amino acids. The germline V gene encodes CDR1 SGHDT and CDR2 YYEEEE. CDR3 loop: CASSLMGTTYF. DNA for the CDR3: TGTGCCAGCAGCTTGATGGGGACAACCTACTTC.

This chain connects TRBV14 to TRBJ2-7; D call uncertain. The ends were cut back, 2 bases at V and 3 bases at J, with 8 bases in the middle. The V gene's germline CDR1 is SGHDN and CDR2 FVKESK. CDR3 length equals 13 residues. The CDR3 nucleotides are TGTGCCAGCAGCCAACTGCAGGACTACGAGCAGTACTTC. It yields the protein CASSQLQDYEQYF.

The chain couples TRBV4-2 to TRBJ1-5; 7 bases are a match to TRBD1. V shed 0 bases, J shed 1 base, and the junction held 0 bases outside the gene matches. This CDR3 contains 15 residues. CDR1 is LGHNA, CDR2 YNFKEQ, per germline. The CDR3 DNA is TGTGCCAGCAGCCAAGAACAGGGGAGCAATCAGCCCCAGCATTTT. Its translation: CASSQEQGSNQPQHF.

V is TRBV4-2 and J is TRBJ1-4, with 8 bases lining up with TRBD1. There are 16 residues in the CDR3. From germline, CDR1 is LGHNA and CDR2 YNFKEQ. Unmatched junction bases numbered 7, after V lost 0 bases and J lost 7 bases. CDR3 nucleotide sequence: TGTGCCAGCAGCCAAGAGCGGCAGGGGGCGGGTGAAAAACTGTTTTTT. This encodes CASSQERQGAGEKLFF.

J is TRBJ2-7 and V is TRBV27; weak D call: TRBD2 (5 bases). The CDR3 is made up of 16 amino acids. Trimming took 7 bases from V and 0 from J, leaving 19 bases between them. CDR1 and CDR2 from the germline V gene are MNHEY and SMNVEV (reference sequence). In DNA, the CDR3 is TGTGCCAGCACCCCCCTAGCCGACTTACTCTCCTACGAGCAGTACTTC. This gives the protein CASTPLADLLSYEQYF.

This chain connects TRBV18 to TRBJ2-6; D unclear. V was trimmed by 6 bases and J by 0 bases, leaving 6 bases between them. This CDR3 spans 14 amino acids. The germline V gene encodes CDR1 KGHSH and CDR2 LQKENI. The CDR3 DNA reads TGTGCCAGCTCTCCCAACTCTGGGGCCAACGTCCTGACTTTC. Its translation is CASSPNSGANVLTF.

The rearrangement uses TRBV19 and TRBJ2-5, with 8 bases matching TRBD1. Germline lookup yields CDR1 LNHDA and CDR2 SQIVND (reference sequence). The CDR3 runs 15 residues. J gave up 5 bases and V 4 bases, and 9 bases lay outside the gene matches. The CDR3 loop is CASSTRQGPRETQYF. The DNA of the CDR3 is TGTGCCAGTAGTACGCGACAGGGGCCTCGTGAGACCCAGTACTTC.